The 27 T cell receptor beta chains reported below all come from one sample, sequenced in a study of CD8 T cells in ankylosing spondylitis. A single record per CDR3 protein comes from TCRdb applying MiXCR to the 5' RACE reads. The sample lists approximately 100,000 distinct CDR3 sequences; under 30% were seen once. Sample: synovial fluid, either unsorted or a sorted T cell fraction (not recorded which). These receptors were taken from a male donor with ankylosing spondylitis.

The chain uses TRBV5-1 and TRBJ2-1; D not resolved. Trimming pared 0 bases from V and 7 bases from J, leaving 14 bases between. Per germline, CDR1 SGHRS and CDR2 YFSETQ. This CDR3 is built from 15 residues. The CDR3: CASSLEGQSWNEQFF. In DNA, the CDR3 is TGCGCCAGCAGCTTGGAAGGGCAGTCTTGGAATGAGCAGTTCTTC.

This chain joins TRBV15 and TRBJ2-4; no clear D. Germline V CDR1 and CDR2: LNHNV, YYDKDF (reference sequence). V lost 2 bases, J lost 10 bases, and 18 bases lay in between. The CDR3 extends over 15 amino acids. The CDR3 DNA is TGTGCCACCAGCAGACCCTACTCGGGCCTTAGGATTCAGTACTTC. It codes for CATSRPYSGLRIQYF.

V and J are TRBV18 and TRBJ1-5; D is perhaps TRBD1 (5 bases). The V gene's germline CDR1 is KGHSH and CDR2 LQKENI. The CDR3 spans 13 residues. V was trimmed by 2 bases and J by 5 bases, leaving 7 bases between them. CDR3 bases: TGTGCCAGCTCACCAATGGGGGATCAGCCCCAGCATTTT. This gives the protein CASSPMGDQPQHF.

This clonotype occurred a few times. The chain links TRBV5-1 to TRBJ1-5, with no clear D. Germline V gene data show CDR1 as SGHRS and CDR2 as YFSETQ. The CDR3 has 14 amino acids. Trimming pared 0 bases from V and 8 bases from J, leaving 12 bases between. The CDR3 nucleotides read TGCGCCAGCAGCTTGGTCGGGGTAAGGGAGCCCCAGCATTTT. Its translation: CASSLVGVREPQHF.

The V gene is TRBV20-1, the J gene TRBJ2-3; D is ambiguous. V shed 6 bases and J shed 5 bases, with 15 bases lying between them. Looked up from germline, CDR1 is DFQATT and CDR2 is SNEGSKA (reference sequence). The CDR3 is 13 amino acids. The CDR3 DNA sequence: TGCAGTGCCCCGCTACAGCTCCGAGATACGCAGTATTTT. It yields the protein CSAPLQLRDTQYF.

This chain joins TRBV5-4 and TRBJ1-1; TRBD1 matches at 7 bases. CDR3 size: 18 residues. The junction had 12 bases not matched to a gene; V was cut back by 0 bases and J by 1 base. CDR1 is SGHNT and CDR2 is YYREEE in the germline V gene (reference sequence). The CDR3 nucleotides read TGTGCCAGCAGCTTGGCCCGACCCGGGGACAGATCGAACACTGAAGCTTTCTTT. It codes for CASSLARPGDRSNTEAFF.

This clonotype was found a few times. The germline gene is not matched at one end of the junction; a read error may be the cause. The chain combines TRBV6-5 with TRBJ2-7; 7 bases align to TRBD1. Per germline, CDR1 MNHEY and CDR2 SVGAGI. This CDR3 contains 14 residues. The CDR3 reads CASSHSRGQHEQYF. The CDR3 DNA reads TGTGCCAGCAGTCACTCCCGGGGACAGCACGAGCAGTACTTC.

This clonotype occurred a few times. The chain carries TRBV5-1 and TRBJ2-5; the D gene is possibly TRBD1 (6 bases). CDR3 length: 14 residues. The V end lost 2 bases, the J end lost 4 bases, and 12 bases lay between the germline ends. The germline V gene encodes CDR1 SGHRS and CDR2 YFSETQ. The chain's CDR3 is CASSFQGSPETQYF. Written as DNA, the CDR3 is TGCGCCAGCAGCTTCCAGGGGTCCCCAGAGACCCAGTACTTC.

The V call is TRBV5-1, the J call TRBJ1-2; D gene ambiguous. The CDR3 has 15 residues. The germline gives CDR1 SGHRS, CDR2 YFSETQ. The V end was cut by 4 bases, the J end by 1 base, with 14 bases between. The CDR3 DNA follows: TGCGCCAGCAGCCCAGGTGGGAGTCTTAACTATGGCTACACCTTC. Amino acids: CASSPGGSLNYGYTF. The full variable domain, rest sourced from reference TRBV5-1 and TRBJ1-2, is KAGVTQTPRYLIKTRGQQVTLSCSPISGHRSVSWYQQTPGQGLQFLFEYFSETQRNKGNFPGRFSGRQFSNSRSEMNVSTLELGDSALYLCASSPGGSLNYGYTFGSGTRLTVV.

V usage is TRBV2 and J usage is TRBJ2-7; 7 bases are shared with TRBD1. Trimming took 2 bases from V and 3 from J; bases not matched to a gene: 4. Germline-derived CDR1 and CDR2 are SNHLY and FYNNEI. The CDR3 length is 14 residues. The CDR3, as DNA: TGTGCCAGCAGTGAAAGGGGGCGATACTACGAGCAGTACTTC. As protein: CASSERGRYYEQYF.

This clonotype was seen a handful of times. This chain joins TRBV12-3 or TRBV12-4 and TRBJ2-1, with D uncertain. Trimming pared 5 bases from V and 5 bases from J, leaving 7 bases between. CDR3 length: 12 residues. The CDR3 region is CASSPQHNEQFF. In DNA, the CDR3 is TGTGCCAGCAGTCCCCAGCACAATGAGCAGTTCTTC.

This clonotype was counted between two and nine times. The chain uses TRBV11-2 and TRBJ1-4; 7 bases line up with TRBD1. With 4 bases clipped from V and 7 bases from J, the junction kept 6 bases outside the gene matches. Germline V gene data show CDR1 as SGHAT and CDR2 as FQNNGV. The CDR3 loop spans 14 amino acids. CDR3 region: CASSSGTEGEKLFF. The DNA for the CDR3 is TGTGCCAGCAGCTCCGGGACAGAGGGTGAAAAACTGTTTTTT.

This clonotype was observed once. The chain links TRBV20-1 to TRBJ2-1; possible D gene TRBD2, 5 bases. Deletions cut 5 bases from V and 5 bases from J, with 13 bases between. There are 13 residues in the CDR3. Germline CDR1 DFQATT, CDR2 SNEGSKA (reference sequence). CDR3 in amino acids: CSARQDLDNEQFF. CDR3 nucleotides: TGCAGTGCTCGCCAGGACTTGGACAATGAGCAGTTCTTC.

This clonotype was counted only a few times. V is TRBV2 and J is TRBJ1-1; no firm D call. There are 13 residues in the CDR3. V was trimmed by 7 bases and J by 3 bases, leaving 12 bases between them. Germline CDR1 SNHLY, CDR2 FYNNEI. The CDR3 DNA sequence: TGTGCCAGCACGATACAACGCGACACTGAAGCTTTCTTT. Encoded protein: CASTIQRDTEAFF.

V is TRBV6-1 and J is TRBJ1-1; weak D call: TRBD1 (6 bases). In germline, CDR1 is MNHNS, CDR2 SASEGT. Trimming shortened V by 5 bases and J by 0 bases, and 16 bases separated the two germline ends. This CDR3 has 16 residues. CDR3 loop: CASSRGGGRVNTEAFF. CDR3 nucleotides: TGTGCCAGCAGTCGAGGAGGGGGACGGGTGAACACTGAAGCTTTCTTT.

In its sample, this clonotype was seen many times. This rearrangement joins TRBV10-3 to TRBJ2-1; unclear D gene. CDR1 and CDR2 (germline): ENHRY, SYGVKD. This CDR3 has 12 residues. Between the trimmed V and J ends, which lost 5 bases and 6 bases, there was a span of 8 bases. The CDR3 DNA sequence: TGTGCCATCAGTTTCGACTCCAATGAGCAGTTCTTC. It codes for CAISFDSNEQFF.

The rearrangement uses TRBV15 and TRBJ2-1, with 7 bases fitting TRBD2. This CDR3 spans 16 amino acids. From germline, CDR1 is LNHNV and CDR2 YYDKDF (reference sequence). V lost 5 bases and J lost 3; bases outside the gene matches: 10. In DNA form, the CDR3 reads TGTGCCACCAGCGCGGTTGGGGGAGGGAGCTACAATGAGCAGTTCTTC. Translated: CATSAVGGGSYNEQFF.

This clonotype was seen ten or more times. The chain recombines TRBV5-1 with TRBJ2-7, with TRBD1 as a possible D gene (5 bases). Germline V gene data show CDR1 as SGHRS and CDR2 as YFSETQ. The V end lost 0 bases, the J end lost 1 base, and 8 bases lay between the germline ends. The CDR3 is 14 amino acids. The CDR3 nucleotides read TGCGCCAGCAGCTTGGCCCCAGGGTCCTACGAGCAGTACGTC. Its protein is CASSLAPGSYEQYV.

CDR3 protein: CASSGSGRQGKRQPQHF. The CDR3 coding sequence is TGTGCCAGCAGTGGGTCCGGTCGACAGGGAAAGCGTCAGCCCCAGCATTTT. The rearrangement links TRBV12-3 or TRBV12-4 to TRBJ1-5; 7 bases align to TRBD1. CDR3 length equals 17 residues. The V gene end was trimmed by 5 bases and the J gene end by 6 bases; junction bases not matched to a gene: 16.

The V and J genes are TRBV15 and TRBJ2-7; no clear D gene. The CDR3 extends over 13 amino acids. V lost 0 bases to trimming and J lost 4 bases, with 7 bases between them. The V gene's germline CDR1 is LNHNV and CDR2 YYDKDF (reference sequence). CDR3 coding DNA: TGTGCCACCAGCAGAGATCTGGGTTACGAGCAGTACGTC. Its protein product is CATSRDLGYEQYV.

This clonotype was recorded only once. V is TRBV2 and J is TRBJ2-1, with D maybe TRBD2 (5 bases). CDR1 and CDR2 (germline): SNHLY, FYNNEI. V lost 6 bases and J 8 bases, leaving 11 bases between the germline ends. The CDR3 runs 12 residues. CDR3 nucleotide sequence: TGTGCCAGCAGACGGGAAAGCGATGAGCAGTTCTTC. This sequence encodes CASRRESDEQFF.

The CDR3 loop is CAISSLDRGAYNEQFF. The CDR3 coding sequence is TGTGCCATCAGCTCCTTGGACAGGGGGGCCTACAATGAGCAGTTCTTC. V and J are TRBV10-3 and TRBJ2-1; TRBD1 agrees at 10 bases. This CDR3 is 16 amino acids long. CDR1 and CDR2 (germline): ENHRY, SYGVKD. The J segment lost 2 bases and the V segment lost 6 bases, leaving 7 bases of the junction unmatched.

The chain is built from TRBV12-3 or TRBV12-4 and TRBJ1-1; possibly TRBD1 for D (6 bases). CDR3 length: 13 residues. The ends were cut back, 5 bases at V and 6 bases at J, with 13 bases in the middle. The CDR3 here is CASSAPGAAEAFF. The CDR3 nucleotides are TGTGCCAGCAGTGCCCCGGGGGCGGCTGAAGCTTTCTTT.

This clonotype was recorded a few times. The chain has TRBV6-1 and TRBJ2-7, with a weak D call TRBD1 (6 bases). The V end lost 1 base, the J end lost 1 base, and 14 bases lay between the germline ends. The CDR3 runs to 16 residues. Germline V gene data show CDR1 as MNHNS and CDR2 as SASEGT. CDR3 sequence: CASSEDVRGFSYEQYV. As DNA, the CDR3 is TGTGCCAGCAGTGAAGATGTCAGGGGTTTTTCCTACGAGCAGTACGTC.

Only a few counts were recorded for this clonotype. The rearrangement joins TRBV7-9 to TRBJ1-1; D gene ambiguous. The CDR3 totals 11 residues. CDR1 is SEHNR, CDR2 FQNEAQ, per germline (reference sequence). The ends were cut back, 6 bases at V and 11 bases at J, with 13 bases in the middle. CDR3 residues: CASSLGVGAFF. DNA of the CDR3: TGTGCCAGCAGTCTGGGTGTCGGGGCTTTCTTT.

The rearrangement joins TRBV5-6 to TRBJ1-5; D remains ambiguous. This CDR3 is built from 14 residues. Trimming removed 0 bases from V and 3 bases from J, with 7 bases in between. Germline V gene lookup returns CDR1 SGHDT and CDR2 YYEEEE. The CDR3 sequence is CASSLVGDNQPQHF. DNA of the CDR3: TGTGCCAGCAGCTTGGTGGGAGACAATCAGCCCCAGCATTTT.

This chain joins TRBV11-2 and TRBJ2-3, with D perhaps being TRBD1 or TRBD2 (6 bases each). V lost 5 bases and J 7 bases, leaving 19 bases between the germline ends. The CDR3 runs to 15 residues. Germline V lookup: CDR1 SGHAT, CDR2 FQNNGV. The CDR3 reads CASSPIWGARNTQYF. The CDR3 DNA reads TGTGCCAGCAGCCCTATATGGGGGGCGCGGAATACGCAGTATTTT. Supplemented by reference TRBV11-2 and TRBJ2-3, the full variable domain reads EAGVAQSPRYKIIEKRQSVAFWCNPISGHATLYWYQQILGQGPKLLIQFQNNGVVDDSQLPKDRFSAERLKGVDSTLKIQPAKLEDSAVYLCASSPIWGARNTQYFGPGTRLTVL.